The 18 T cell receptor beta chains listed next were all sequenced from one sample in a study of OX40 agonist ivuxolimab in advanced cancers. Clones were read by immunoSEQ multiplex PCR, and TCRdb kept only the in-frame ones, dropping some. The profile covers fewer than 65,000 clones, with about 80% appearing a single time and around 3.8% taken by the ten largest. The sample consisted of CD4+ or CD8+ T cells sorted from blood, taken in a trial of the OX40 agonist ivuxolimab. The receptors here all came from an adult with an advanced solid tumor such as melanoma, head and neck, liver or kidney cancer.

V is TRBV9 and J is TRBJ1-3, with 7 bases matching TRBD1. Germline CDR1 SGDLS, CDR2 YYNGEE. The CDR3 loop spans 15 amino acids. The trim removed 4 bases at V and 4 bases at J, leaving 8 bases unmatched. CDR3 coding DNA: TGTGCCAGCAGCCCGAGACAGGGCGCGGGAAACACCATATATTTT. Encoded protein: CASSPRQGAGNTIYF. Full variable domain (rest looked up from reference TRBV9 and TRBJ1-3): DSGVTQTPKHLITATGQRVTLRCSPRSGDLSVYWYQQSLDQGLQFLIQYYNGEERAKGNILERFSAQQFPDLHSELNLSSLELGDSALYFCASSPRQGAGNTIYFGEGSWLTVV.

The chain is built from TRBV5-1 and TRBJ2-3, with 7 bases identical to TRBD2. With V trimmed by 6 bases and J by 0 bases, 10 bases remained unmatched. Per germline, CDR1 SGHRS and CDR2 YFSETQ. The CDR3 consists of 16 residues. The CDR3 reads CASTRGRAVSTDTQYF. CDR3 sequence (DNA): TGCGCCAGCACCCGGGGGAGGGCGGTTAGCACAGATACGCAGTATTTT.

A single count supports this clone. The chain carries TRBV2 and TRBJ1-5; 9 bases align to TRBD1. V lost 6 bases and J lost 4; bases outside the gene matches: 7. This CDR3 contains 15 residues. Germline lookup yields CDR1 SNHLY and CDR2 FYNNEI. The CDR3 reads CASRMDRGGNQPQHF. CDR3 DNA: TGTGCCAGCAGAATGGACAGGGGAGGTAATCAGCCCCAGCATTTT.

The CDR3 sequence is CASISLGDRQTGELFF. In DNA form, the CDR3 reads TGTGCCAGTATCTCACTAGGGGACAGGCAAACCGGGGAGCTGTTTTTT. The chain is built from TRBV19 and TRBJ2-2; 8 nucleotides match TRBD1. V trimming: 7 bases; J trimming: 5 bases; junction bases outside the gene matches: 12. The CDR3 length is 16 residues. Germline assignment: CDR1 LNHDA and CDR2 SQIVND (reference sequence).

The chain recombines TRBV20-1 with TRBJ2-7; D gene ambiguous. V lost 3 bases and J 4 bases, leaving 7 bases between the germline ends. From germline, CDR1 is DFQATT and CDR2 SNEGSKA (reference sequence). The CDR3 covers 11 residues. CDR3 loop: CSARIGYEQYF. Here the CDR3 DNA reads TGCAGTGCTAGGATTGGGTACGAGCAGTACTTC.

This clone came up once. The rearrangement links TRBV19 to TRBJ1-2, with D maybe TRBD1 (5 bases). The CDR3 totals 14 residues. Germline CDR1 and CDR2: LNHDA and SQIVND (reference sequence). With 3 bases removed from V and 0 bases from J, the gap between germline ends came to 8 bases. This CDR3 reads CASSIWGSNYGYTF. CDR3 DNA: TGTGCCAGTAGTATTTGGGGGTCTAACTATGGCTACACCTTC.

This clone has only one observation. The chain is built from TRBV5-5 and TRBJ2-5, with TRBD2 as a possible D gene (7 bases). The V gene's germline CDR1 is SGHKS and CDR2 YYEKEE (reference sequence). V was trimmed by 4 bases and J by 5 bases, leaving 12 bases between them. The CDR3 is made up of 13 amino acids. CDR3 sequence (DNA): TGTGCCAGCAGCCCCGGGGGGCCGGAGACCCAGTACTTC. Translated, it gives CASSPGGPETQYF.

The chain employs TRBV5-8 and TRBJ1-2; a possible D gene is TRBD1 (5 bases). Germline V gene lookup returns CDR1 SGHTS and CDR2 YDEGEE. The CDR3 runs 14 residues. With 2 bases removed from V and 3 bases from J, the gap between germline ends came to 11 bases. CDR3 sequence (DNA): TGTGCCAGCAGCTTACCGGGGGTGGACTATGGCTACACCTTC. This codes for CASSLPGVDYGYTF.

V and J are TRBV5-1 and TRBJ2-1; TRBD2 aligns across 10 bases. The CDR3 has 15 amino acids. CDR1 is SGHRS and CDR2 is YFSETQ in the germline V gene. J gave up 10 bases and V 4 bases, and 11 bases lay outside the gene matches. The CDR3 spells CASSPSGRGRGEQFF. The CDR3 coding sequence is TGCGCCAGCAGCCCCAGCGGGAGGGGACGGGGCGAGCAGTTCTTC.

The chain recombines TRBV5-1 with TRBJ1-4; D is unclear. The CDR3 has 15 residues. The V end was cut by 0 bases, the J end by 3 bases, with 9 bases between. Germline CDR1 SGHRS, CDR2 YFSETQ. The CDR3 loop is CASSLVQGPNEKLFF. CDR3 coding DNA: TGCGCCAGCAGCTTGGTACAAGGGCCTAATGAAAAACTGTTTTTT.

Here the CDR3 DNA reads TGTGCCAGCAGCACACGACAGGGGACAGGTGAAAAACTGTTTTTT. Its translation is CASSTRQGTGEKLFF. The chain joins TRBV5-4 to TRBJ1-4; 8 bases align to TRBD1. The germline CDR1 and CDR2 sequences are SGHNT and YYREEE (reference sequence). This CDR3 spans 15 amino acids. The V and J ends lost 4 bases and 7 bases, in that order; junction bases with no gene match: 9.

The rearrangement uses TRBV19 and TRBJ1-4; TRBD1 matches 7 bases. This CDR3 comprises 20 residues. With V trimmed by 5 bases and J by 3 bases, 21 bases remained unmatched. Germline CDR1 and CDR2: LNHDA and SQIVND (reference sequence). The CDR3 is CASSLSAYGTVGIANEKLFF. As DNA, the CDR3 is TGTGCCAGTAGTCTCTCCGCCTACGGGACAGTGGGGATAGCTAATGAAAAACTGTTTTTT.

The rearrangement links TRBV5-1 to TRBJ2-2; the match to TRBD1 covers 7 bases. Germline V gene lookup returns CDR1 SGHRS and CDR2 YFSETQ. The CDR3 runs 14 residues. Trimming at V came to 5 bases and at J to 6 bases, leaving 7 bases not matched to a gene. The CDR3 nucleotides are TGCGCCAGCAGGGAACACACAGGGGCCGGGGAGCTGTTTTTT. It encodes CASREHTGAGELFF.

The chain carries TRBV7-3 and TRBJ2-5; 7 bases map to TRBD2. V trimming: 0 bases; J trimming: 2 bases; junction bases outside the gene matches: 6. CDR1 is SGHTA, CDR2 FQGTGA, per germline. The CDR3 is made up of 16 amino acids. The CDR3 DNA follows: TGTGCCAGCAGCTTAACGGCGGCTAGCGGACAAGAGACCCAGTACTTC. Its translation: CASSLTAASGQETQYF. Drawing the rest from reference TRBV7-3 and TRBJ2-5, the complete variable domain is GAGVSQTPSNKVTEKGKYVELRCDPISGHTALYWYRQSLGQGPEFLIYFQGTGAADDSGLPNDRFFAVRPEGSVSTLKIQRTERGDSAVYLCASSLTAASGQETQYFGPGTRLLVL.

CDR3 bases: TGTGCCAGCAGCCCGCGGACAGTGAACACCGGGGAGCTGTTTTTT. This encodes CASSPRTVNTGELFF. This chain joins TRBV11-2 and TRBJ2-2, with D possibly TRBD1 on 6 matching bases. The germline gives CDR1 SGHAT, CDR2 FQNNGV. V was clipped by 5 bases and J by 1 base, with 11 bases between them. CDR3 size: 15 residues.

J is TRBJ1-1 and V is TRBV5-1; 9 bases agree with TRBD1. The CDR3 sequence is 14 residues long. V gave up 4 bases and J gave up 5 bases; unmatched junction bases: 6. Germline assignment: CDR1 SGHRS and CDR2 YFSETQ. The chain's CDR3 is CASSKGQGGTEAFF. CDR3 nucleotides: TGCGCCAGCAGCAAGGGACAGGGAGGTACTGAAGCTTTCTTT. Full variable domain (missing parts from reference TRBV5-1 and TRBJ1-1): KAGVTQTPRYLIKTRGQQVTLSCSPISGHRSVSWYQQTPGQGLQFLFEYFSETQRNKGNFPGRFSGRQFSNSRSEMNVSTLELGDSALYLCASSKGQGGTEAFFGQGTRLTVV.

This chain links TRBV7-2 with TRBJ1-5, with no clear D. CDR1 is SGHTA and CDR2 is FQGNSA in the germline V gene. The CDR3 sequence is 13 residues long. The V gene lost 5 bases and the J gene lost 7 bases, with 12 bases spanning the gap. CDR3 DNA: TGTGCCAGCAGCCCCCGAAAGGGCCAGCCCCAGCATTTT. It specifies CASSPRKGQPQHF.

This clone showed up just once. The genes are TRBV6-6 and TRBJ1-2; a weak D match, TRBD1 (5 bases). The CDR3 consists of 13 residues. Trimming cost V 6 bases and J 8 bases, with 16 bases left between them. Germline-derived CDR1 and CDR2 are MNHNY and SVGAGI (reference sequence). CDR3 in DNA: TGTGCCAGCAGCCACGGGCAGGGAAACGGCTACACCTTC. Translation: CASSHGQGNGYTF.